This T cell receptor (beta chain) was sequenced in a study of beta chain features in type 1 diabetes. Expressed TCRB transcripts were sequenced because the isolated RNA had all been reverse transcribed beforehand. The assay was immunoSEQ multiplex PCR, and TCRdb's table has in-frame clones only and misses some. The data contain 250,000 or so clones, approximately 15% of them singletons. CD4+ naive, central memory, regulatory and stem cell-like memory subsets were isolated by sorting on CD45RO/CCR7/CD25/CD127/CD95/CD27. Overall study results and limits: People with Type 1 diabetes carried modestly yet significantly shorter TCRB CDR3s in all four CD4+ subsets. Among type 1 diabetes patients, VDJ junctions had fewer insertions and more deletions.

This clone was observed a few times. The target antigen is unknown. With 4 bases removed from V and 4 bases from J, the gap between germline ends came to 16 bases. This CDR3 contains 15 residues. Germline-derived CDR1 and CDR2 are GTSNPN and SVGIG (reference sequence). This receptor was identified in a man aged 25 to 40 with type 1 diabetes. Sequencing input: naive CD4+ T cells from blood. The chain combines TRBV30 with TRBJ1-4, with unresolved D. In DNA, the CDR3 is TGTGCCTGGATGATGGTGGCAGGTGGTAATGAAAAACTGTTTTTT. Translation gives CAWMMVAGGNEKLFF. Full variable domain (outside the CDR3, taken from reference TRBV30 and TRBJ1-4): SQTIHQWPATLVQPVGSPLSLECTVEGTSNPNLYWYRQAAGRGLQLLFYSVGIGQISSEVPQNLSASRPQDRQFILSSKKLLLSDSGFYLCAWMMVAGGNEKLFFGSGTQLSVL.